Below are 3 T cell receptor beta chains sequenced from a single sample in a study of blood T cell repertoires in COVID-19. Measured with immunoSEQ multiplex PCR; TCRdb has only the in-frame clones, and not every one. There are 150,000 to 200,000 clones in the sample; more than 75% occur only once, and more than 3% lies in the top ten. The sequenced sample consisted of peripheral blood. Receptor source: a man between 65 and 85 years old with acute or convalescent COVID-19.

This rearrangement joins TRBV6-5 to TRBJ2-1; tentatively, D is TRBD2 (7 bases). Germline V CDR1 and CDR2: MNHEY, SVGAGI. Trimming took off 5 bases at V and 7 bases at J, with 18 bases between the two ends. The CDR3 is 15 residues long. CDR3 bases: TGTGCCAGCAGTCCCTGGGGGGGCTTTTATAATGAGCAGTTCTTC. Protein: CASSPWGGFYNEQFF.

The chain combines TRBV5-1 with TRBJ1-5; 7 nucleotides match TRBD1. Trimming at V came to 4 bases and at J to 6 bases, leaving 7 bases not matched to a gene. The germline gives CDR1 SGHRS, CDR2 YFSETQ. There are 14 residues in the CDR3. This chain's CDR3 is CASSHGTEGQPQHF. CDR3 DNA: TGCGCCAGCAGCCACGGGACAGAGGGTCAGCCCCAGCATTTT.

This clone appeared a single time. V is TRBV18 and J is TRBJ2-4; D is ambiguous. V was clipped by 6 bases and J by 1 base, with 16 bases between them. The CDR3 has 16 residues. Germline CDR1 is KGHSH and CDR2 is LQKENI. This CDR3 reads CASSTPSIGAKNIQYF. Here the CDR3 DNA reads TGTGCCAGCTCGACACCCAGCATTGGGGCCAAAAACATTCAGTACTTC. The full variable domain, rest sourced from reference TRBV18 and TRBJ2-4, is NAGVMQNPRHLVRRRGQEARLRCSPMKGHSHVYWYRQLPEEGLKFMVYLQKENIIDESGMPKERFSAEFPKEGPSILRIQQVVRGDSAAYFCASSTPSIGAKNIQYFGAGTRLSVL.